The clone carrying this TCR beta chain has just one count. What it recognizes is unknown. The CDR3 contains 13 residues. The germline gives CDR1 SGHAT, CDR2 FQNNGV. The germline V and J ends were trimmed by 8 bases and 4 bases, with 13 bases remaining between them. The data were produced by immunoSEQ multiplex PCR, yet TCRdb's version contains in-frame clones alone and is incomplete. The table shows more than 150,000 clones, with 85% to 90% occurring only once. The data were obtained in a study of T cell responses to AZD1222 COVID-19 vaccine. General study findings and limits: The donor group comprised mostly white British people and more females; the analysis possibly underestimated clonal diversity. Unmutated regions of variants are reportedly targeted by nearly half of spike-specific TCRs.

The sample consisted of peripheral blood, taken on day 0 of AZD1222 vaccination. The rearrangement joins TRBV11-2 to TRBJ2-3; no reliable D call. The source is an adult in good health. This chain's CDR3 is CASGVSFSDTQYF. CDR3 nucleotide sequence: TGTGCCAGCGGCGTGAGTTTTTCAGATACGCAGTATTTT.